These T cell receptor beta chains were read from a single sample in a study of blood T cell repertoires in COVID-19. Produced via immunoSEQ multiplex PCR; TCRdb's table is partial and in-frame only. The table lists about 200,000 clones, around 81% of them singletons. Sequencing input: peripheral blood. All receptors come from a woman aged 70-85 years with acute or convalescent COVID-19. Each CDR3 is given with its conserved first and last residue. D genes are given only for firm matches. Some rows mark clone size as missing; the rest say once, few, many or name a class of expanded clone.

TGCGCCAGCAGCCAAGATCGATCGAGGGGGGGCGGTACTAATGAGCAGTTCTTC	CASSQDRSRGGGTNEQFF	NA	NA	TRBV4-1	TRBJ2-1
TGTGCCAGCAGCTTAGTCAGGGGGCACAGTGAAAAACTGTTTTTT	CASSLVRGHSEKLFF	NA	TRBD1	TRBV7-2	TRBJ1-4
TGTGCCAGCAGTTACTCGAGCGACCCGAAGACGCAGTATTTT	CASSYSSDPKTQYF	once	NA	TRBV6-2/TRBV6-3	TRBJ2-3
TGTGCCAGCTCACCTGCCCAGGGGGATACAGATACGCAGTATTTT	CASSPAQGDTDTQYF	NA	TRBD1	TRBV18	TRBJ2-3
TGTGCCAGTAGTCCCGACAGGGGATTCCAAGAGACCCAGTACTTC	CASSPDRGFQETQYF	NA	TRBD1	TRBV19	TRBJ2-5
TGTGCCAGCAGCCCAGACAGACAGGGATTCGCCAAAAACATTCAGTACTTC	CASSPDRQGFAKNIQYF	NA	TRBD1	TRBV7-8	TRBJ2-4
TGTGCCACACGAGATAACAGGGGAACGTTTCCCGGGGAGCTGTTTTTT	CATRDNRGTFPGELFF	NA	TRBD1	TRBV10-3	TRBJ2-2
TGTGCCAGCAGTTTGTCTCTAACGGAGACCCAGTACTTC	CASSLSLTETQYF	NA	NA	TRBV27	TRBJ2-5
TGTGCCAGTAAAACGCTTCCGGGACAGAGTGCAACTAATGAAAAACTGTTTTTT	CASKTLPGQSATNEKLFF	NA	TRBD1	TRBV19	TRBJ1-4
TGTGCCAGCAGCTTAAAAGGCGGGGACAGTTCCTACGAGCAGTACTTC	CASSLKGGDSSYEQYF	NA	NA	TRBV11-1	TRBJ2-7
TGTGCCAGCAGCCGGGACAGGCTGTACGAGCAGTACTTC	CASSRDRLYEQYF	NA	TRBD1	TRBV6-5	TRBJ2-7
TGCAGTGGAGTAGCCTCCAATGAGCAGTTCTTC	CSGVASNEQFF	NA	NA	TRBV20-1	TRBJ2-1
TGCGCCAGCAGCTCGACAGTAAACACTGAAGCTTTCTTT	CASSSTVNTEAFF	once	NA	TRBV5-1	TRBJ1-1
TGTGCCAGCAGCCTAAGACAGGGACGCTATGGCTACACCTTC	CASSLRQGRYGYTF	NA	TRBD1	TRBV7-2	TRBJ1-2
TGTGCCAGCAGCTTAGGAGGTAGCGGGGGGGCCGGCTACGAGCAGTACTTC	CASSLGGSGGAGYEQYF	NA	TRBD2	TRBV7-2	TRBJ2-7
TGTGCCAGCAGCCTCCCCTTGAATGAGCAGTTCTTC	CASSLPLNEQFF	NA	NA	TRBV6-6	TRBJ2-1
TGCGCCCCAGGGATAGGGGCAGGAAATGAGCAGTTCTTC	CAPGIGAGNEQFF	once	NA	TRBV4-1	TRBJ2-1
TGTGCCAGCAGCCAACCGGGACAGGAAATAACCGGGGAGCTGTTTTTT	CASSQPGQEITGELFF	NA	TRBD1	TRBV7-3	TRBJ2-2
TGTGCCAGCAGTGTACAGGGGTTGGGCACAGATACGCAGTATTTT	CASSVQGLGTDTQYF	NA	TRBD1	TRBV2	TRBJ2-3
TGTGCCAGCACCTACCGGGCCGCTGTAGGGGTTGGCTACACCTTC	CASTYRAAVGVGYTF	NA	NA	TRBV5-6	TRBJ1-2
TGTGCCAGCAGCTCACAGGGCCAAGTAGGGGAGACCCAGTACTTC	CASSSQGQVGETQYF	once	NA	TRBV7-2	TRBJ2-5
TGTGCCAGCACAACCGGGACTGCGAACACCGGGGAGCTGTTTTTT	CASTTGTANTGELFF	once	NA	TRBV6-5	TRBJ2-2
TGTGCCTGGAGTAGGGGAACCCAGCCCCAGCATTTT	CAWSRGTQPQHF	NA	NA	TRBV30	TRBJ1-5
TGTGCCAGCTCACCCCCCTCTTTGACTAGAGGGGAGACCCAGTACTTC	CASSPPSLTRGETQYF	NA	NA	TRBV18	TRBJ2-5
TGTGCCAGCAGTCAGGGCGGTATGGCCCCCGGAGAGACCCAGTACTTC	CASSQGGMAPGETQYF	few	NA	TRBV25-1	TRBJ2-5
TGTGCCAGCTCGCGGTGGGTGTCGGAAGCTTTCTTT	CASSRWVSEAFF	NA	NA	TRBV18	TRBJ1-1
TGTGCCAGCAGTGAGCAGAAATTGTTGCATGGCTACACCTTC	CASSEQKLLHGYTF	NA	NA	TRBV6-1	TRBJ1-2
TGTGCCAGCTCACCGCCCTCGGCGGGATCTAAGCACGAGCAGTACTTC	CASSPPSAGSKHEQYF	few	NA	TRBV18	TRBJ2-7
TGCAGCGCCAGGGACAGCCTCTATGGCTACACCTTC	CSARDSLYGYTF	few	TRBD1	TRBV29-1	TRBJ1-2
TGTGCCACCAGTGATTCGGGGGGCTCCTTGTACGAGCAGTACTTC	CATSDSGGSLYEQYF	NA	NA	TRBV24-1	TRBJ2-7
TGCGCCAGCAGCTTGGGGACAGGGGGAAGTGAAAAACTGTTTTTT	CASSLGTGGSEKLFF	NA	TRBD1	TRBV5-1	TRBJ1-4
TGTGCCAGCAGCTTAGCCGCCCGACTAGCACGGGATACGCAGTATTTT	CASSLAARLARDTQYF	NA	TRBD2	TRBV7-2	TRBJ2-3
TGCGCCAGCAGCCGTAACAGGGGGCTTGACTATGGCTACACCTTC	CASSRNRGLDYGYTF	NA	TRBD1	TRBV4-1	TRBJ1-2
TGTGCCAGCAGCAACCACGGGACCGGGGAGCTGTTTTTT	CASSNHGTGELFF	NA	NA	TRBV12-3/TRBV12-4	TRBJ2-2
TGTGCCAGCTCACCGGGTTCGGGGGATTCGAGCTTCTTT	CASSPGSGDSSFF	NA	NA	TRBV18	TRBJ1-1
TGTGCCAGCTCCTTCGGCGTTGGGACAGGGATCTACGAGCAGTACTTC	CASSFGVGTGIYEQYF	NA	TRBD1	TRBV19	TRBJ2-7